Each of the 5 T cell receptor beta chains below was sequenced from the same sample in a study of T cell changes during pregnancy in multiple sclerosis. Produced via immunoSEQ multiplex PCR; TCRdb's table is partial and in-frame only. Of roughly 40,000 clones listed, about 92% were seen once; the top ten hold 10% to 15%. The source was CD8+ T cells from peripheral blood mononuclear cells, collected in the first trimester of pregnancy. These receptors all stem from a female donor with multiple sclerosis, enrolled in a pregnancy study.

This chain uses TRBV27 with TRBJ2-4; D is unclear. In germline, CDR1 is MNHEY, CDR2 SMNVEV (reference sequence). The CDR3 consists of 13 residues. Trimming removed 5 bases at V and 8 bases at J, with 13 bases between. The DNA for the CDR3 is TGTGCCAGCAGTAAATCACGTCGGGACATTCAGTACTTC. Its protein product is CASSKSRRDIQYF.

This chain links TRBV7-2 with TRBJ2-1; 12 bases are a match to TRBD2. The germline gives CDR1 SGHTA, CDR2 FQGNSA. Trimming at V came to 2 bases and at J to 1 base, leaving 3 bases not matched to a gene. The CDR3 covers 17 residues. The CDR3 coding sequence is TGTGCCAGCAGCTTATCACTAGCGGGGGGTTCCTACAATGAGCAGTTCTTC. Translated, it gives CASSLSLAGGSYNEQFF.

This clone appeared a single time. The chain combines TRBV5-5 with TRBJ1-2; 7 nucleotides agree with TRBD1. Germline assignment: CDR1 SGHKS and CDR2 YYEKEE (reference sequence). The V gene end was trimmed by 6 bases and the J gene end by 4 bases; junction bases not matched to a gene: 15. The CDR3 has 16 amino acids. This CDR3 is CASTPGTGEEGYGYTF. CDR3 bases: TGTGCCAGCACCCCGGGAACAGGGGAAGAAGGCTATGGCTACACCTTC.

The chain uses TRBV27 and TRBJ1-1; 7 positions agree with TRBD1. The trim removed 2 bases at V and 4 bases at J, leaving 4 bases unmatched. Germline assignment: CDR1 MNHEY and CDR2 SMNVEV (reference sequence). The CDR3 has 14 residues. CDR3 sequence: CASSLGPGGTEAFF. For the CDR3, the DNA is TGTGCCAGCAGTTTAGGACCAGGGGGCACTGAAGCTTTCTTT.

The V and J genes are TRBV6-1 and TRBJ1-6; maybe TRBD1 (6 bases). CDR1 and CDR2 from the germline V gene are MNHNS and SASEGT. The CDR3 loop spans 15 amino acids. V shed 3 bases and J shed 9 bases, with 15 bases lying between them. The CDR3 region is CASSDPGDASSPLHF. The CDR3 DNA reads as TGTGCCAGCAGTGATCCAGGGGATGCAAGTTCACCCCTCCACTTT.